Sequencing of this T cell receptor beta chain was carried out in a study of Ad26.COV2.S vaccination and SARS-CoV-2 variants. The germline gives CDR1 MRHNA, CDR2 SNTAGT. This CDR3 contains 13 residues. Trimming shortened V by 4 bases and J by 1 base, and 7 bases separated the two germline ends. A remark on this clone: Its antigen is unidentified.

Study-wide points: Non-spike TCR breadth was similar in vaccine and placebo recipients.

Treatment here: around 19 received Ad26.COV2.S at low or high dose, single or two shots; roughly five received placebo; per-sample allocation not given. Sampling was done on day 63 after the first vaccine or placebo injection. Vaccination used an Ad26 vector expressing Wuhan-strain SARS-CoV-2 spike. Sequencing was performed with immunoSEQ multiplex PCR; in TCRdb, only in-frame clones are kept and a portion is missing. Here the sample spans about 320,000 clones, 70% to 90% being singletons. The TCR was taken from a person aged 18-60 years who received the Ad26.COV2.S COVID-19 vaccine or a placebo. This specimen consisted of peripheral blood, obtained in a trial of Ad26.COV2.S vaccine versus placebo. This chain uses TRBV6-4 with TRBJ1-1; D unresolved. CDR3 in DNA: TGTGCCAGCAGTGTCGTCCCGAACACTGAAGCTTTCTTT. Its protein product is CASSVVPNTEAFF.